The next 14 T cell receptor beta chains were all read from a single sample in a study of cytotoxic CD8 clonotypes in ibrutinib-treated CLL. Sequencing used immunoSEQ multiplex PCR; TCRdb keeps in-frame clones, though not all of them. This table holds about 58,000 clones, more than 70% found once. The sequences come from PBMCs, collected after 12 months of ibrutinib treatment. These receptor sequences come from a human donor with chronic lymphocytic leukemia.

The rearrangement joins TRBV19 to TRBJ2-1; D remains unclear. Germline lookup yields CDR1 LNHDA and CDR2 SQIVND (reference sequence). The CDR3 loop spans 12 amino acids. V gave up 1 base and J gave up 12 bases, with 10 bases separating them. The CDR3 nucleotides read TGTGCCAGTAGTATAGGGGAAACAACGCAGTTCTTC. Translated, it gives CASSIGETTQFF.

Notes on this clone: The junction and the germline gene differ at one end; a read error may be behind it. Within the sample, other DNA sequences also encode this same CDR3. The CDR3 sequence is CASRSDRGFTNEKLFF. Here the CDR3 DNA reads TGCGCCAGCAGATCGGACAGGGGGTTCACTAATGAAAAACTGTTTTTT. V is TRBV2 and J is TRBJ1-4; 10 bases map to TRBD1. CDR1 is SNHLY, CDR2 FYNNEI, per germline. The CDR3 totals 16 residues.

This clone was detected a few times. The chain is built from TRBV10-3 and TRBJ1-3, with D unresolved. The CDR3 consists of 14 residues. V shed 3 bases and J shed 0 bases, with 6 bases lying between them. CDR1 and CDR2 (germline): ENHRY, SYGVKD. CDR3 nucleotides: TGTGCCATCAGTGACGGCAGCTCTGGAAACACCATATATTTT. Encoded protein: CAISDGSSGNTIYF.

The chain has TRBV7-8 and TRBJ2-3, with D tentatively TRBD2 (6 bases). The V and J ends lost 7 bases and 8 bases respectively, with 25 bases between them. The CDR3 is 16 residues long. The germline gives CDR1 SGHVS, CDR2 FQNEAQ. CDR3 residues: CASIPDSTSLASTQYF. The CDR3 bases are TGTGCCAGCATCCCGGACTCCACTAGCCTTGCGAGTACGCAGTATTTT.

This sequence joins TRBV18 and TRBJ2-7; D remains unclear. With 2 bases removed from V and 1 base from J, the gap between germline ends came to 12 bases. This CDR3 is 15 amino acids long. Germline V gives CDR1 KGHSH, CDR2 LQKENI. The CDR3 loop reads CASSPMPQASYEQYF. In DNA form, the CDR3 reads TGTGCCAGCTCACCAATGCCTCAGGCTTCCTACGAGCAGTACTTC.

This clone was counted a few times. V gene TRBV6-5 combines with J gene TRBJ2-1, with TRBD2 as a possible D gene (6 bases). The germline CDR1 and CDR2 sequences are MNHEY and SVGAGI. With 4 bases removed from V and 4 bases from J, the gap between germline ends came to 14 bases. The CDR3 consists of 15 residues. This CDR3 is CASSSREGGYNEQFF. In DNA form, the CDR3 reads TGTGCCAGCAGTTCGCGGGAAGGTGGGTACAATGAGCAGTTCTTC.

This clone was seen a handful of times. DNA for the CDR3: TGTGCCTGGAGTGGGGGCCGGGGGCTCACAGATACGCAGTATTTT. As protein: CAWSGGRGLTDTQYF. The chain uses TRBV30 and TRBJ2-3; D may be TRBD1 or TRBD2 (6 bases each). V was shortened by 1 base and J by 2 bases, with 13 bases between the two germline ends. This CDR3 has 15 residues. The germline V gene has CDR1 GTSNPN and CDR2 SVGIG (reference sequence).

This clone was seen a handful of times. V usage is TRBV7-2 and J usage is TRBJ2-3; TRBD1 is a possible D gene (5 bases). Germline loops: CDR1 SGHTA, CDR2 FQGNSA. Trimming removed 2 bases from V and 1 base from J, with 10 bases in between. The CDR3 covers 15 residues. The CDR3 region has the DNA TGTGCCAGCAGCTTATCGGTCAGGGGCACAGATACGCAGTATTTT. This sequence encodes CASSLSVRGTDTQYF.

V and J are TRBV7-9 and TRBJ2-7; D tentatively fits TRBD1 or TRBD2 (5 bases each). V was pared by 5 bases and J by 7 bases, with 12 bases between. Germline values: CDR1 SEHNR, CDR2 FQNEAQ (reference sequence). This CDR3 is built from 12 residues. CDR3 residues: CASSAGTNEQYF. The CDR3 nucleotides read TGTGCCAGCAGCGCCGGGACGAATGAGCAGTACTTC.

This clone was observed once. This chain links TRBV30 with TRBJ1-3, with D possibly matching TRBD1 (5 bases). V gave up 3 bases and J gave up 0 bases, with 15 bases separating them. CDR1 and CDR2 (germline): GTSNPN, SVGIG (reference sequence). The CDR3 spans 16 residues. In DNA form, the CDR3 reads TGTGCCTGGAGGGAATCTCCAGGGCTCTCTGGAAACACCATATATTTT. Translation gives CAWRESPGLSGNTIYF.

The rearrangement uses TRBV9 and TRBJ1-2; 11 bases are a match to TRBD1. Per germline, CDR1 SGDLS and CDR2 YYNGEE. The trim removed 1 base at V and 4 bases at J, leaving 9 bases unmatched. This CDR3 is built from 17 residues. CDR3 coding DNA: TGTGCCAGCAGCGTAAATCCGGGACAGGGGGTCGTCTATGGCTACACCTTC. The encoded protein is CASSVNPGQGVVYGYTF. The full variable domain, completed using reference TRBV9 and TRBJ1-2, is DSGVTQTPKHLITATGQRVTLRCSPRSGDLSVYWYQQSLDQGLQFLIQYYNGEERAKGNILERFSAQQFPDLHSELNLSSLELGDSALYFCASSVNPGQGVVYGYTFGSGTRLTVV.

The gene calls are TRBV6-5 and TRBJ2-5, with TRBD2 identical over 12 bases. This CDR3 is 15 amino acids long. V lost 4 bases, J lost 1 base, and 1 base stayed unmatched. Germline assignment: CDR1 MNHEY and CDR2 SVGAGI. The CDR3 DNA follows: TGTGCCAGCAGTTGGACTAGCGGGACCCAAGAGACCCAGTACTTC. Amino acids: CASSWTSGTQETQYF.

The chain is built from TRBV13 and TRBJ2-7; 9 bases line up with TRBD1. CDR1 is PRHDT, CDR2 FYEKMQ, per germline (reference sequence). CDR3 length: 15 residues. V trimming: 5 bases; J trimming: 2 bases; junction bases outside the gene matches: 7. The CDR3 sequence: CASSIRQGVTYEQYF. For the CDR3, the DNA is TGTGCCAGCAGCATACGACAGGGGGTGACCTACGAGCAGTACTTC.

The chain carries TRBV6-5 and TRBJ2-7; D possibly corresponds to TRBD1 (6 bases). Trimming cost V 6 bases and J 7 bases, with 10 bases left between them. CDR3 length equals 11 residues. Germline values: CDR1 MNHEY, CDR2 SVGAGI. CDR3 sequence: CASSRGLEQYF. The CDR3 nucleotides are TGTGCCAGCAGCAGGGGATTGGAGCAGTACTTC.